This is a list of T cell receptor beta chains from one sample in a study of radiotherapy plus CTLA-4 blockade in lung cancer. Measured with immunoSEQ multiplex PCR; TCRdb has only the in-frame clones, and not every one. The sample contains tens of thousands of clones, approximately 80% of which appear only once. Material: peripheral blood, obtained from a patient treated with radiotherapy plus ipilimumab. Source of these receptors: a human donor with non-small cell lung cancer that progressed on radiotherapy plus ipilimumab. CDR3s leave out the opening cysteine and the closing phenylalanine or tryptophan. Fields, in order: V gene, J gene, CDR3 protein.

v_gene: TRBV18
j_gene: TRBJ2-5
CDR3aa: ASSPVTGFAGETQY

v_gene: TRBV5-4
j_gene: TRBJ2-7
CDR3aa: ASSLDRHPSVEQY

v_gene: TRBV21-1
j_gene: TRBJ1-2
CDR3aa: ASSKSPTVYGYT

v_gene: TRBV5-1
j_gene: TRBJ2-1
CDR3aa: ASSPVSGRANYNEQF

v_gene: TRBV5-5
j_gene: TRBJ1-5
CDR3aa: ASSSDSPSQPQH

v_gene: TRBV20-1
j_gene: TRBJ2-5
CDR3aa: SGSPPGTQY

v_gene: TRBV28
j_gene: TRBJ1-2
CDR3aa: ASTSSVRYT

v_gene: TRBV5-6
j_gene: TRBJ2-3
CDR3aa: ASSLFGKTSGRTDTQY

v_gene: TRBV5-6
j_gene: TRBJ2-3
CDR3aa: ASSLRTGKDTQY

v_gene: TRBV7-9
j_gene: TRBJ2-7
CDR3aa: ASSPYTPSYEQY

v_gene: TRBV20-1
j_gene: TRBJ2-7
CDR3aa: SARDSPEQY

v_gene: TRBV6-1
j_gene: TRBJ1-4
CDR3aa: ASSEQGATNEKLF

v_gene: TRBV4-1
j_gene: TRBJ2-5
CDR3aa: ASSQVGLTGETQY

v_gene: TRBV6-5
j_gene: TRBJ2-7
CDR3aa: ASSYSSGVGSGEQY

v_gene: TRBV5-4
j_gene: TRBJ2-3
CDR3aa: ASSLGADTQY

v_gene: TRBV7-2
j_gene: TRBJ1-1
CDR3aa: ASSFSDRSNTEAF

v_gene: TRBV18
j_gene: TRBJ1-1
CDR3aa: ASSAMEETEAF

v_gene: TRBV7-2
j_gene: TRBJ1-4
CDR3aa: ASSLRSREKLF

v_gene: TRBV4-1
j_gene: TRBJ2-1
CDR3aa: ASSQDGVGQF